Below, 27 T cell receptor beta chains from the same sample are listed, as sequenced in a study of blood T cell repertoires in COVID-19. The method was immunoSEQ multiplex PCR; TCRdb's version includes in-frame clones alone and lacks a portion of them. The table has 150,000 to 200,000 clones, around four fifths seen once. Sequencing input: peripheral blood. The receptors derive from a man aged 25-40 years with active or convalescent COVID-19.

The chain employs TRBV5-8 and TRBJ2-1; 10 bases are shared with TRBD1. The CDR3 is made up of 15 amino acids. The germline CDR1 and CDR2 sequences are SGHTS and YDEGEE. The V segment lost 2 bases and the J segment 5 bases; nucleotides outside the gene matches: 4. The CDR3 loop reads CASSFRDRGDNEQFF. The CDR3 DNA is TGTGCCAGCAGCTTCCGGGACAGGGGAGACAATGAGCAGTTCTTC.

The chain is built from TRBV5-1 and TRBJ1-3; no definite D call. Germline V CDR1 and CDR2: SGHRS, YFSETQ. CDR3 size: 14 residues. V shed 0 bases and J shed 4 bases, with 8 bases lying between them. The CDR3 protein is CASSLGGAGNTIYF. CDR3 in DNA: TGCGCCAGCAGCTTGGGGGGAGCCGGAAACACCATATATTTT. Supplemented by reference TRBV5-1 and TRBJ1-3, the full variable domain reads KAGVTQTPRYLIKTRGQQVTLSCSPISGHRSVSWYQQTPGQGLQFLFEYFSETQRNKGNFPGRFSGRQFSNSRSEMNVSTLELGDSALYLCASSLGGAGNTIYFGEGSWLTVV.

Notes on this clone: One end of the junction is discordant with germline, which a read error may explain. CDR3 sequence (DNA): TGTGCCAGCAGTTTGGGAGGGGGCTATGGCTACACCTTC. Encoded protein: CASSLGGGYGYTF. This chain joins TRBV5-6 and TRBJ1-2, with D possibly matching TRBD1 (6 bases). From germline, CDR1 is SGHDT and CDR2 YYEEEE. The CDR3 is 13 amino acids.

V is TRBV7-8 and J is TRBJ2-1; the D gene is possibly TRBD2 (5 bases). V was trimmed by 1 base and J by 2 bases, leaving 9 bases between them. The CDR3 length is 15 residues. Germline V gene sequence: CDR1 SGHVS, CDR2 FQNEAQ. CDR3 region: CASSLGGGPYNEQFF. The DNA of the CDR3 is TGTGCCAGCAGCTTAGGAGGAGGCCCCTACAATGAGCAGTTCTTC.

This rearrangement joins TRBV5-6 to TRBJ1-4, with D tentatively TRBD1 (5 bases). V was clipped by 1 base and J by 3 bases, with 7 bases between them. CDR3 length equals 14 residues. The germline CDR1 and CDR2 sequences are SGHDT and YYEEEE. The CDR3 nucleotides read TGTGCCAGCAGCTTGTACAGGTCTAATGAAAAACTGTTTTTT. Encoded protein: CASSLYRSNEKLFF. Full variable domain (rest looked up from reference TRBV5-6 and TRBJ1-4): DAGVTQSPTHLIKTRGQQVTLRCSPKSGHDTVSWYQQALGQGPQFIFQYYEEEERQRGNFPDRFSGHQFPNYSSELNVNALLLGDSALYLCASSLYRSNEKLFFGSGTQLSVL.

The chain carries TRBV15 and TRBJ1-5; 8 nucleotides match TRBD1. Germline CDR1 is LNHNV and CDR2 is YYDKDF (reference sequence). The CDR3 length is 15 residues. With V trimmed by 4 bases and J by 6 bases, 8 bases remained unmatched. The CDR3 loop reads CATSTGDRGGQPQHF. The CDR3, as DNA: TGTGCCACCAGCACCGGCGACAGGGGCGGTCAGCCCCAGCATTTT.

This clone was detected only once. This rearrangement joins TRBV5-5 to TRBJ2-1, with 8 nucleotides matching TRBD2. The germline gives CDR1 SGHKS, CDR2 YYEKEE (reference sequence). The V and J ends lost 4 bases and 4 bases, in that order; junction bases with no gene match: 10. The CDR3 is 16 amino acids. The CDR3 DNA is TGTGCCAGCAGCGCCATCCGGGGGGGCGGGTACAATGAGCAGTTCTTC. Encoded protein: CASSAIRGGGYNEQFF.

This clone was counted a single time. CDR3 in amino acids: CASSERGGTTEAFF. CDR3 nucleotide sequence: TGTGCCAGCAGTGAAAGGGGGGGCACAACTGAAGCTTTCTTT. The chain is built from TRBV2 and TRBJ1-1, with D tentatively TRBD1 (6 bases). The V and J ends lost 2 bases and 5 bases respectively, with 12 bases between them. Germline V gene sequence: CDR1 SNHLY, CDR2 FYNNEI. The CDR3 has 14 amino acids. The entire variable domain, with the rest obtained from reference TRBV2 and TRBJ1-1, is as follows: EPEVTQTPSHQVTQMGQEVILRCVPISNHLYFYWYRQILGQKVEFLVSFYNNEISEKSEIFDDQFSVERPDGSNFTLKIRSTKLEDSAMYFCASSERGGTTEAFFGQGTRLTVV.

CDR3 coding DNA: TGTGCCACCAGTGGGGGGACAGGGTACAATCAGCCCCAGCATTTT. Translated: CATSGGTGYNQPQHF. The chain uses TRBV24-1 and TRBJ1-5; 9 nucleotides line up with TRBD1. Germline CDR1 reads KGHDR; CDR2 reads SFDVKD. The junction had 4 bases not matched to a gene; V was cut back by 5 bases and J by 3 bases. CDR3 length: 15 residues.

The chain has TRBV6-6 and TRBJ1-4; 8 positions match TRBD1. The germline V gene encodes CDR1 MNHNY and CDR2 SVGAGI (reference sequence). With V trimmed by 4 bases and J by 8 bases, 9 bases remained unmatched. The CDR3 has 15 amino acids. CDR3 DNA: TGTGCCAGCAGTTCCCAACAGGGGGTAAACGAAAAACTGTTTTTT. Translation: CASSSQQGVNEKLFF.

The gene calls are TRBV27 and TRBJ2-1; D may be TRBD1 (5 bases). The CDR3 runs to 15 residues. Germline loops: CDR1 MNHEY, CDR2 SMNVEV (reference sequence). V was pared by 2 bases and J by 3 bases, with 11 bases between. CDR3 DNA: TGTGCCAGCAGTTTAATAGGAAGGGGCTACAATGAGCAGTTCTTC. This translates into CASSLIGRGYNEQFF.

The chain recombines TRBV19 with TRBJ2-1; tentatively, D is TRBD1 (6 bases). V lost 5 bases and J lost 7, with 15 bases in between. There are 14 residues in the CDR3. Germline V gives CDR1 LNHDA, CDR2 SQIVND (reference sequence). CDR3 sequence (DNA): TGTGCCAGTAGTCTGGACAGAAATGGGAATGAGCAGTTCTTC. Its protein product is CASSLDRNGNEQFF. Full variable domain (rest looked up from reference TRBV19 and TRBJ2-1): DGGITQSPKYLFRKEGQNVTLSCEQNLNHDAMYWYRQDPGQGLRLIYYSQIVNDFQKGDIAEGYSVSREKKESFPLTVTSAQKNPTAFYLCASSLDRNGNEQFFGPGTRLTVL.

J is TRBJ1-5 and V is TRBV2; TRBD1 agrees at 8 bases. Trimming took 6 bases from V and 5 from J; bases not matched to a gene: 6. The germline V gene encodes CDR1 SNHLY and CDR2 FYNNEI. The CDR3 sequence is 14 residues long. The DNA of the CDR3 is TGTGCCAGCAGGGGGCAGACAGGGGATCAGCCCCAGCATTTT. Amino acid sequence: CASRGQTGDQPQHF.

The chain recombines TRBV19 with TRBJ1-1; 11 bases agree with TRBD1. The germline gives CDR1 LNHDA, CDR2 SQIVND (reference sequence). This CDR3 contains 15 residues. Trimming cost V 1 base and J 8 bases; bases outside gene matches: 6. For the CDR3, the DNA is TGTGCCAGTAGTATAGGGGGACAGGGGGTGACCGAAGCTTTCTTT. This sequence encodes CASSIGGQGVTEAFF.

This chain links TRBV10-3 with TRBJ2-5, with D possibly TRBD2 on 5 matching bases. The V gene lost 7 bases and the J gene lost 4 bases, with 22 bases spanning the gap. The germline V gene encodes CDR1 ENHRY and CDR2 SYGVKD. The CDR3 has 16 amino acids. The CDR3 loop is CAIKAGPGIGGETQYF. The DNA of the CDR3 is TGTGCCATCAAGGCTGGCCCCGGGATCGGCGGAGAGACCCAGTACTTC.

The CDR3 protein is CAWSAGGLNYGYTF. The DNA for the CDR3 is TGTGCCTGGAGCGCAGGGGGGCTTAACTATGGCTACACCTTC. The chain uses TRBV30 and TRBJ1-2, with 7 bases identical to TRBD1. V dropped 3 bases and J dropped 1; count of bases not matched to a gene: 5. Per germline, CDR1 GTSNPN and CDR2 SVGIG (reference sequence). The length of the CDR3 is 14 residues.

The chain carries TRBV15 and TRBJ1-5, with a possible D match to TRBD1 (6 bases). This CDR3 comprises 15 residues. Germline V gene lookup returns CDR1 LNHNV and CDR2 YYDKDF (reference sequence). The V end lost 2 bases, the J end lost 2 bases, and 10 bases lay between the germline ends. CDR3 amino acids: CATSRLQGGNQPQHF. The CDR3 DNA reads TGTGCCACCAGCAGATTACAGGGCGGCAATCAGCCCCAGCATTTT.

The rearrangement joins TRBV10-3 to TRBJ1-4; D unresolved. Trimming removed 2 bases at V and 7 bases at J, with 5 bases between. The CDR3 extends over 12 amino acids. Germline CDR1 and CDR2: ENHRY and SYGVKD. This chain's CDR3 is CAISERGEKLFF. The DNA for the CDR3 is TGTGCCATCAGTGAGCGGGGTGAAAAACTGTTTTTT.

The CDR3 sequence is CSAELEDREDNEQFF. The CDR3 DNA reads TGCAGCGCAGAACTGGAAGACAGGGAGGACAATGAGCAGTTCTTC. The genes are TRBV29-1 and TRBJ2-1, with D possibly TRBD1 on 7 matching bases. V was pared by 7 bases and J by 5 bases, with 21 bases between. CDR1 and CDR2 from the germline V gene are SQVTM and ANQGSEA. This CDR3 is built from 15 residues.

The V call is TRBV7-8, the J call TRBJ2-1; TRBD2 matches 10 bases. In germline, CDR1 is SGHVS, CDR2 FQNEAQ. The CDR3 length is 16 residues. V lost 1 base and J lost 0; bases outside the gene matches: 0. The DNA for the CDR3 is TGTGCCAGCAGCTTAGAGCGGGAGGGCTCCTACAATGAGCAGTTCTTC. Translated: CASSLEREGSYNEQFF.

The chain is built from TRBV4-1 and TRBJ2-5; TRBD2 agrees at 12 bases. V shed 1 base, J shed 2 bases, and the junction held 8 bases outside the gene matches. The CDR3 extends over 18 amino acids. Germline V gene data show CDR1 as MGHRA and CDR2 as YSYEKL. The CDR3 sequence: CASSQAKLGLAGQETQYF. Here the CDR3 DNA reads TGCGCCAGCAGCCAAGCTAAACTCGGACTAGCGGGGCAAGAGACCCAGTACTTC.

V and J are TRBV18 and TRBJ1-1; D is unresolved. This CDR3 spans 13 amino acids. Germline CDR1 and CDR2: KGHSH and LQKENI. Trimming took 0 bases from V and 7 from J, leaving 9 bases between them. The CDR3 region has the DNA TGTGCCAGCTCACCACCGATGAGGGTTGAAGCTTTCTTT. This translates into CASSPPMRVEAFF.

J is TRBJ2-1 and V is TRBV19; 14 bases are shared with TRBD2. V was pared by 6 bases and J by 0 bases, with 10 bases of the junction left unmatched. Germline V gene data show CDR1 as LNHDA and CDR2 as SQIVND (reference sequence). CDR3 length: 19 residues. The DNA of the CDR3 is TGTGCCAGTAGCGTAGATGGGACTAGCGGGGGTACCTCCTACAATGAGCAGTTCTTC. It translates to CASSVDGTSGGTSYNEQFF.

The CDR3 spells CASSLGTVEAFF. The DNA for the CDR3 is TGTGCCAGCAGCTTAGGGACAGTTGAAGCTTTCTTT. The chain recombines TRBV5-6 with TRBJ1-1; 7 bases are shared with TRBD1. This CDR3 is 12 amino acids long. The trim removed 2 bases at V and 7 bases at J, leaving 2 bases unmatched. Germline V CDR1 and CDR2: SGHDT, YYEEEE.

This clone was observed a single time. This chain links TRBV24-1 with TRBJ2-5, with D perhaps TRBD2 (5 bases). Germline CDR1 KGHDR, CDR2 SFDVKD. V lost 4 bases and J 1 base, leaving 6 bases between the germline ends. CDR3 size: 13 residues. The CDR3 protein is CATSEGSQETQYF. The DNA for the CDR3 is TGTGCCACCAGTGAGGGGAGCCAAGAGACCCAGTACTTC.

Here the CDR3 DNA reads TGTGCCAGCAGCTTAGGGACTTTCTACGAGCAGTACTTC. Protein: CASSLGTFYEQYF. The chain carries TRBV7-8 and TRBJ2-7; D is perhaps TRBD2 (5 bases). The CDR3 is 13 amino acids. Trimming took off 1 base at V and 3 bases at J, with 7 bases between the two ends. Germline CDR1 is SGHVS and CDR2 is FQNEAQ.

The chain is built from TRBV28 and TRBJ1-1; 7 bases align to TRBD1. From germline, CDR1 is MDHEN and CDR2 SYDVKM. The ends lost 5 bases at V and 3 bases at J; junction bases unmatched: 12. The CDR3 covers 16 residues. In DNA form, the CDR3 reads TGTGCCAGCAGTCCCTCCCCCGGGACAGCTTACACTGAAGCTTTCTTT. Residues: CASSPSPGTAYTEAFF.